Below, 27 T cell receptor beta chains from the same sample are listed, as sequenced in a study of blood T cell repertoires in COVID-19. The data were produced by immunoSEQ multiplex PCR, yet TCRdb's version contains in-frame clones alone and is incomplete. This table has 350,000 to 550,000 clones, about 85% appearing once. The sample comprised PBMCs or T cells enriched from blood (not recorded which). These receptors came from a woman under 30 with acute COVID-19.

This sequence joins TRBV27 and TRBJ2-5; D is uncertain. The CDR3 spans 14 residues. Per the germline V gene, CDR1 is MNHEY and CDR2 is SMNVEV (reference sequence). Trimming left V 1 base short and J 5 bases short, with 11 bases between. DNA for the CDR3: TGTGCCAGCAGTTTATACGCAGGTGCGGAGACCCAGTACTTC. Translating it yields CASSLYAGAETQYF.

The chain is built from TRBV15 and TRBJ2-1; D unresolved. V was pared by 6 bases and J by 8 bases, with 11 bases between. Germline values: CDR1 LNHNV, CDR2 YYDKDF (reference sequence). The CDR3 is 12 amino acids. DNA of the CDR3: TGTGCCACCAGTCAAACTGGTGATGAGCAGTTCTTC. Its translation is CATSQTGDEQFF.

V and J are TRBV7-2 and TRBJ1-5, with TRBD1 identical over 10 bases. Trimming took 5 bases from V and 4 from J; bases not matched to a gene: 8. The CDR3 extends over 16 amino acids. Germline V gives CDR1 SGHTA, CDR2 FQGNSA. The CDR3 DNA reads as TGTGCCAGCAGCGTCCCGGGACAGGGGCAAAATCAGCCCCAGCATTTT. This translates into CASSVPGQGQNQPQHF.

The gene calls are TRBV5-6 and TRBJ2-6; D uncertain. V lost 1 base, J lost 4 bases, and 9 bases lay in between. CDR1 and CDR2 from the germline V gene are SGHDT and YYEEEE. CDR3 length equals 15 residues. This CDR3 is CASSLKRTGANVLTF. CDR3 coding DNA: TGTGCCAGCAGCTTGAAGCGTACCGGGGCCAACGTCCTGACTTTC.

The gene calls are TRBV7-9 and TRBJ2-1; 11 bases agree with TRBD2. V shed 6 bases and J 4 bases; nucleotides not matched to a gene: 5. Germline loops: CDR1 SEHNR, CDR2 FQNEAQ (reference sequence). CDR3 size: 15 residues. CDR3 loop: CASRPSGGPYNEQFF. CDR3 DNA: TGTGCCAGCAGACCTAGCGGGGGGCCGTACAATGAGCAGTTCTTC.

The rearrangement joins TRBV5-6 to TRBJ1-2; possibly TRBD1 for D (5 bases). Trimming left V 1 base short and J 9 bases short, with 16 bases between. There are 14 residues in the CDR3. Looked up from germline, CDR1 is SGHDT and CDR2 is YYEEEE. CDR3 DNA: TGTGCCAGCAGCTTGTTGTCTCAGGGTGAGAGCTACACCTTC. Its protein is CASSLLSQGESYTF.

The chain joins TRBV9 to TRBJ1-1, with 7 positions matching TRBD1. V gave up 7 bases and J gave up 7 bases; unmatched junction bases: 10. The germline CDR1 and CDR2 sequences are SGDLS and YYNGEE. This CDR3 comprises 13 residues. The CDR3 protein is CASDYGQASEAFF. The CDR3, as DNA: TGTGCCAGCGATTATGGACAGGCTAGTGAAGCTTTCTTT.

This chain links TRBV12-3 or TRBV12-4 with TRBJ2-1; 8 nucleotides agree with TRBD1. This CDR3 spans 12 amino acids. Trimming cost V 6 bases and J 12 bases; bases outside gene matches: 7. CDR3 region: CASRQDRVGQFF. CDR3 nucleotide sequence: TGTGCCAGCAGGCAGGACAGGGTAGGGCAGTTCTTC.

This chain connects TRBV7-2 to TRBJ1-2; 7 bases agree with TRBD1. CDR1 and CDR2 from the germline V gene are SGHTA and FQGNSA. J was trimmed by 8 bases and V by 5 bases; bases with no gene match: 11. The CDR3 consists of 14 residues. This CDR3 is CASSQYPGGGGYTF. CDR3 coding DNA: TGTGCCAGCAGCCAGTACCCAGGGGGAGGAGGCTACACCTTC.

This chain connects TRBV6-5 to TRBJ1-6; TRBD1 is a possible D gene (6 bases). Per germline, CDR1 MNHEY and CDR2 SVGAGI. V shed 2 bases and J shed 7 bases, with 15 bases lying between them. The CDR3 is made up of 16 amino acids. CDR3 protein: CASSYDSWTVNSPLHF. CDR3 nucleotide sequence: TGTGCCAGCAGTTACGATTCGTGGACAGTAAATTCACCCCTCCACTTT.

The chain recombines TRBV29-1 with TRBJ1-2; 8 bases are shared with TRBD1. V shed 4 bases, J shed 4 bases, and the junction held 5 bases outside the gene matches. Germline V gene data show CDR1 as SQVTM and CDR2 as ANQGSEA. The CDR3 loop spans 13 amino acids. CDR3 in amino acids: CSVGDRGGYGYTF. Here the CDR3 DNA reads TGCAGCGTTGGTGACAGGGGAGGCTATGGCTACACCTTC.

The CDR3 nucleotides read TGTGCCAGCAGCGCGGGACTAGCGGGAGGAGAGCAGTTCTTC. It yields the protein CASSAGLAGGEQFF. This rearrangement joins TRBV9 to TRBJ2-1, with 15 bases identical to TRBD2. Looked up from germline, CDR1 is SGDLS and CDR2 is YYNGEE. Trimming took 3 bases from V and 10 from J; bases not matched to a gene: 2. The CDR3 has 14 amino acids.

V and J are TRBV5-6 and TRBJ1-1; D is unresolved. V was clipped by 0 bases and J by 5 bases, with 14 bases between them. Germline CDR1 and CDR2: SGHDT and YYEEEE. CDR3 size: 15 residues. The CDR3 bases are TGTGCCAGCAGCTTGGGTACCCTCTGGGAGACTGAAGCTTTCTTT. Its translation is CASSLGTLWETEAFF.

The rearrangement joins TRBV11-1 to TRBJ2-1; 9 positions match TRBD2. Trimming at V came to 6 bases and at J to 5 bases, leaving 11 bases not matched to a gene. Germline V CDR1 and CDR2: SGHAT, FQDESV (reference sequence). The CDR3 length is 16 residues. In nucleotides, the CDR3 is TGTGCCAGCAGTATTGCGGGGGGGGCCGGTAACAATGAGCAGTTCTTC. Amino acids: CASSIAGGAGNNEQFF.

The sample holds many counts of this clone. The genes are TRBV4-1 and TRBJ1-2; tentatively, D is TRBD1 (6 bases). Trimming removed 3 bases at V and 3 bases at J, with 8 bases between. CDR3 length: 13 amino acids. CDR1 is MGHRA and CDR2 is YSYEKL in the germline V gene. The DNA for the CDR3 is TGCGCCAGCAGCCAGGGGGCCTACTATGGCTACACCTTC. The encoded protein is CASSQGAYYGYTF.

The chain has TRBV9 and TRBJ2-3; 7 bases agree with TRBD2. Losses at the gene ends were 0 bases for V and 1 base for J; bases not matched to a gene: 8. This CDR3 region has 17 residues. Germline loops: CDR1 SGDLS, CDR2 YYNGEE. The CDR3 loop is CASSVGSGISGTDTQYF. CDR3 nucleotides: TGTGCCAGCAGCGTAGGGAGCGGGATCTCTGGCACAGATACGCAGTATTTT. Full variable domain (missing parts from reference TRBV9 and TRBJ2-3): DSGVTQTPKHLITATGQRVTLRCSPRSGDLSVYWYQQSLDQGLQFLIQYYNGEERAKGNILERFSAQQFPDLHSELNLSSLELGDSALYFCASSVGSGISGTDTQYFGPGTRLTVL.

V is TRBV19 and J is TRBJ1-2, with 8 nucleotides matching TRBD1. CDR3 size: 14 residues. In germline, CDR1 is LNHDA, CDR2 SQIVND (reference sequence). The ends lost 3 bases at V and 4 bases at J; junction bases unmatched: 4. CDR3 residues: CASSISGGSYGYTF. As DNA, the CDR3 is TGTGCCAGTAGTATCTCAGGGGGCAGCTATGGCTACACCTTC. Full variable domain (missing parts from reference TRBV19 and TRBJ1-2): DGGITQSPKYLFRKEGQNVTLSCEQNLNHDAMYWYRQDPGQGLRLIYYSQIVNDFQKGDIAEGYSVSREKKESFPLTVTSAQKNPTAFYLCASSISGGSYGYTFGSGTRLTVV.

This clone occurred a few times. At the DNA level, this CDR3 is encoded by other sequences in the same sample as well. The rearrangement links TRBV12-3 or TRBV12-4 to TRBJ2-7; D uncertain. This CDR3 is 13 amino acids long. V was cut by 4 bases and J by 1 base, with 8 bases left in between. CDR3 sequence (DNA): TGTGCCAGCAGTTCAGGAAATTCCTACGAGCAGTACTTC. Translation: CASSSGNSYEQYF.

The chain has TRBV27 and TRBJ2-3, with a weak D call TRBD2 (6 bases). Between the trimmed V and J ends, which lost 5 bases and 5 bases, there was a span of 11 bases. Germline loops: CDR1 MNHEY, CDR2 SMNVEV (reference sequence). The CDR3 is made up of 13 amino acids. The CDR3 protein is CASSVGREDTQYF. The CDR3 bases are TGTGCCAGCAGTGTCGGGAGAGAAGATACGCAGTATTTT.

This chain uses TRBV25-1 with TRBJ1-1; D uncertain. The V and J ends lost 3 bases and 1 base respectively, with 6 bases between them. This CDR3 is 13 amino acids long. CDR1 is MGHDK, CDR2 SYGVNS, per germline. The CDR3 DNA reads TGTGCCAGCAGTGAGGGCCGGAACACTGAAGCTTTCTTT. Residues: CASSEGRNTEAFF. Filled out from reference TRBV25-1 and TRBJ1-1, the complete variable domain reads EADIYQTPRYLVIGTGKKITLECSQTMGHDKMYWYQQDPGMELHLIHYSYGVNSTEKGDLSSESTVSRIRTEHFPLTLESARPSHTSQYLCASSEGRNTEAFFGQGTRLTVV.

The chain combines TRBV6-1 with TRBJ1-1; tentative D call: TRBD1 (5 bases). CDR3 size: 17 residues. Trimming removed 2 bases from V and 1 base from J, with 17 bases in between. The V gene's germline CDR1 is MNHNS and CDR2 SASEGT. CDR3 sequence (DNA): TGTGCCAGCAGTGAATATCGCGGAGGGGAGGGGAACACTGAAGCTTTCTTT. Translating it yields CASSEYRGGEGNTEAFF.

The chain uses TRBV12-3 or TRBV12-4 and TRBJ1-4; D is unresolved. This CDR3 comprises 13 residues. With 2 bases removed from V and 4 bases from J, the gap between germline ends came to 5 bases. CDR3 DNA sequence: TGTGCCAGCAGTTTAAACAATAATGAAAAACTGTTTTTT. It codes for CASSLNNNEKLFF.

V gene TRBV9 combines with J gene TRBJ2-1; a possible D gene is TRBD1 (6 bases). Trimming removed 0 bases at V and 0 bases at J, with 25 bases between. Germline CDR1 is SGDLS and CDR2 is YYNGEE. The CDR3 consists of 21 residues. The CDR3 DNA is TGTGCCAGCAGCGTAGGAGACCCAATAAGGGGGAGTAACCCCTCCTACAATGAGCAGTTCTTC. It specifies CASSVGDPIRGSNPSYNEQFF.

The V and J genes are TRBV11-2 and TRBJ1-2, with TRBD1 matching 8 bases. This CDR3 contains 16 residues. The J segment lost 4 bases and the V segment lost 8 bases, leaving 15 bases of the junction unmatched. The V gene's germline CDR1 is SGHAT and CDR2 FQNNGV. The CDR3 DNA reads TGTGCCAGCCGTTCTCTCCGACAGGGGCCTCTCTATGGCTACACCTTC. Its protein product is CASRSLRQGPLYGYTF.

The rearrangement joins TRBV6-6 to TRBJ2-3; the match to TRBD2 covers 7 bases. The CDR3 totals 16 residues. The germline V gene encodes CDR1 MNHNY and CDR2 SVGAGI (reference sequence). Unmatched junction bases numbered 7, after V lost 4 bases and J lost 0 bases. CDR3 sequence (DNA): TGTGCCAGCAGTTCACAAGCGGGAATGAGCACAGATACGCAGTATTTT. Translating it yields CASSSQAGMSTDTQYF.

The chain joins TRBV5-1 to TRBJ1-2; 8 positions agree with TRBD1. V lost 0 bases to trimming and J lost 4 bases; unmatched junction nucleotides: 14. The CDR3 is 18 residues long. CDR1 and CDR2 (germline): SGHRS, YFSETQ. The CDR3 loop is CASSLEGSGTGDLYGYTF. The CDR3 DNA follows: TGCGCCAGCAGCTTGGAGGGGTCCGGGACAGGAGACCTCTATGGCTACACCTTC. Looking up the rest from reference TRBV5-1 and TRBJ1-2 gives the full variable domain: KAGVTQTPRYLIKTRGQQVTLSCSPISGHRSVSWYQQTPGQGLQFLFEYFSETQRNKGNFPGRFSGRQFSNSRSEMNVSTLELGDSALYLCASSLEGSGTGDLYGYTFGSGTRLTVV.

CDR3 amino acids: CASSRRQGIENTIYF. CDR3 coding DNA: TGTGCCAGCAGCCGGAGACAGGGGATTGAAAACACCATATATTTT. The J gene is TRBJ1-3, the V gene TRBV6-5, with 8 bases that match TRBD1. Germline V gene lookup returns CDR1 MNHEY and CDR2 SVGAGI. J lost 6 bases, V lost 6 bases, and 10 bases had no gene match. The CDR3 loop spans 15 amino acids.